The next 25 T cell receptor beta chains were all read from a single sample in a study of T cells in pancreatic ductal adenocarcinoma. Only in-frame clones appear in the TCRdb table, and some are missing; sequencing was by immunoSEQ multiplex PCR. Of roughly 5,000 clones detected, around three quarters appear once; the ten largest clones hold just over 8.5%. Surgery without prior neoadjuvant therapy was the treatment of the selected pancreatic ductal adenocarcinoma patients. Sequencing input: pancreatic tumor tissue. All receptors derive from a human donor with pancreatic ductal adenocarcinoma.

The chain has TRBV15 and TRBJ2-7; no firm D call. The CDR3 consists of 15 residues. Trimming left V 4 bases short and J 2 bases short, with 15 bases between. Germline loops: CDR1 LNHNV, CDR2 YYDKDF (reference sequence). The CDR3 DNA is TGTGCCACCAGCATGTTAGAGGTAGGCACCTACGAGCAGTACTTC. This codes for CATSMLEVGTYEQYF.

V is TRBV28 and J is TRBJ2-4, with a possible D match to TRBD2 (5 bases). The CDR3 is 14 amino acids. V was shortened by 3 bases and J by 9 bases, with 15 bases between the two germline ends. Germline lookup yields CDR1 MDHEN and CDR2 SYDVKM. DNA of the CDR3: TGTGCCAGCAGTTTTCGTTCGGGATCGGGCATTCAGTACTTC. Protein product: CASSFRSGSGIQYF.

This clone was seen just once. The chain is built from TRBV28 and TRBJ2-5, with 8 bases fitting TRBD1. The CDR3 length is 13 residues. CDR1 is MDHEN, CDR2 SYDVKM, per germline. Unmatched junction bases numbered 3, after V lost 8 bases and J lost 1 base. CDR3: CASVTGGQETQYF. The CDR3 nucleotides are TGTGCCAGCGTTACAGGGGGCCAAGAGACCCAGTACTTC.

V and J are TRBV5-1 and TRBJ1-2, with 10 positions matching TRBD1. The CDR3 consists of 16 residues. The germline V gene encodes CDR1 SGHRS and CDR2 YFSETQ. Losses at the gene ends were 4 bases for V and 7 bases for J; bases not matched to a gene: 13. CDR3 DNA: TGCGCCAGCAGCCCAGCCCGCGGGACAGGGGATAGTGGCTACACCTTC. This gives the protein CASSPARGTGDSGYTF.

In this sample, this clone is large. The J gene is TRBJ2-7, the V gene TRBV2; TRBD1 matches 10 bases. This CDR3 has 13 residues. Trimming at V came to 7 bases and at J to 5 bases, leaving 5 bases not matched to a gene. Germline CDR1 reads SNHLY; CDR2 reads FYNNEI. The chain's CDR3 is CASMGGQGHEQYF. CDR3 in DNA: TGTGCCAGCATGGGGGGACAGGGGCACGAGCAGTACTTC.

This CDR3 is CATSRDLQASGANVLTF. DNA of the CDR3: TGTGCCACCAGCAGAGATTTACAGGCCTCCGGGGCCAACGTCCTGACTTTC. V usage is TRBV15 and J usage is TRBJ2-6, with a possible D match to TRBD1 (5 bases). The CDR3 consists of 17 residues. Germline V lookup: CDR1 LNHNV, CDR2 YYDKDF (reference sequence). The V and J ends lost 0 bases and 4 bases respectively, with 13 bases between them. The variable domain in full, with the rest retrieved from reference TRBV15 and TRBJ2-6, is DAMVIQNPRYQVTQFGKPVTLSCSQTLNHNVMYWYQQKSSQAPKLLFHYYDKDFNNEADTPDNFQSRRPNTSFCFLDIRSPGLGDTAMYLCATSRDLQASGANVLTFGAGSRLTVL.

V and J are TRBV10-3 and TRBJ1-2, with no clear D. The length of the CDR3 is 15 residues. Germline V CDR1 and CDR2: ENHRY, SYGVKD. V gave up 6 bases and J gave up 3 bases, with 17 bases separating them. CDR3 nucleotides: TGTGCCATCAGCGATGATGGAGCCGCAGACTATGGCTACACCTTC. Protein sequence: CAISDDGAADYGYTF.

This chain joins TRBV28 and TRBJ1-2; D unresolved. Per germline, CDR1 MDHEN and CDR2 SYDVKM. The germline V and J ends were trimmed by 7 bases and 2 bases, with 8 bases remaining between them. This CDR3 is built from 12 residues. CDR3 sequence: CASNSVNYGYTF. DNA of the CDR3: TGTGCCAGCAATTCAGTGAACTATGGCTACACCTTC.

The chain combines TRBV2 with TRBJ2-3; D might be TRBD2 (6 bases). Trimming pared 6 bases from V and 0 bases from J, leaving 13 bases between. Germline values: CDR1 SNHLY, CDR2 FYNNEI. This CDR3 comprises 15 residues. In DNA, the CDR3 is TGTGCCAGCAGCCGGGACTTTCCTAGCACAGATACGCAGTATTTT. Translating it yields CASSRDFPSTDTQYF.

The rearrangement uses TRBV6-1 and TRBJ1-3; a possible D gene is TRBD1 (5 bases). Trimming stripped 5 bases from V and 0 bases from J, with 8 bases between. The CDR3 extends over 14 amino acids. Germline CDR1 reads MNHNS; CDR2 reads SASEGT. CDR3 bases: TGTGCCAGCAGTCCCGGGGGCTCTGGAAACACCATATATTTT. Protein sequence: CASSPGGSGNTIYF.

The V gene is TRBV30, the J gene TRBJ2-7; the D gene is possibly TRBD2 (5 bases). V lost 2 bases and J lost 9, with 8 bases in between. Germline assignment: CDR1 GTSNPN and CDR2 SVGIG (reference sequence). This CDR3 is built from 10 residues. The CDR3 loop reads CAWSLRGQYF. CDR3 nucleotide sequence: TGTGCCTGGAGTCTCCGGGGGCAGTACTTC.

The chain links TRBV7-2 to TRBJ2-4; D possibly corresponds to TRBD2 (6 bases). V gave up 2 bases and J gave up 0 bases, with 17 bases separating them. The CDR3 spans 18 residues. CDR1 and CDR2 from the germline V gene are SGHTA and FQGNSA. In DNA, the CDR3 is TGTGCCAGCAGCTTAAGTTCGGGAGAGCTACTAGCCAAAAACATTCAGTACTTC. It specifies CASSLSSGELLAKNIQYF.

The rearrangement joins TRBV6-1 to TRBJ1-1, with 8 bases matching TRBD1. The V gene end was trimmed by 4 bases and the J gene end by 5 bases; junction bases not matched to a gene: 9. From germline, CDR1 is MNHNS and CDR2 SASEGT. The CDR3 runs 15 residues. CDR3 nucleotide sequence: TGTGCCAGCAGTGGGTGGACAGGGAAGGGAACTGAAGCTTTCTTT. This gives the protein CASSGWTGKGTEAFF.

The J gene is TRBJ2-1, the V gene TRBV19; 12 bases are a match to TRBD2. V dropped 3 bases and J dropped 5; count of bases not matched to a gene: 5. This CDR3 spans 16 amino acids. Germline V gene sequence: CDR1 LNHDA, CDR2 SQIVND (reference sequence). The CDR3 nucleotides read TGTGCCAGTAGTATTCGACTAGCGGGGGTAAACAATGAGCAGTTCTTC. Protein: CASSIRLAGVNNEQFF. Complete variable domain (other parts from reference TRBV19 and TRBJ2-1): DGGITQSPKYLFRKEGQNVTLSCEQNLNHDAMYWYRQDPGQGLRLIYYSQIVNDFQKGDIAEGYSVSREKKESFPLTVTSAQKNPTAFYLCASSIRLAGVNNEQFFGPGTRLTVL.

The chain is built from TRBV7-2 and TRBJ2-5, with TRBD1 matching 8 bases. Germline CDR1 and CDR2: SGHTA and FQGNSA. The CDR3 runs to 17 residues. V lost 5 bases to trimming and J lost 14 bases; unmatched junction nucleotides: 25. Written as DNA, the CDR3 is TGTGCCAGCAGCGCGAGGGGGGCAGGGGGCTTCGCAAGAGAGGGTTACTTC. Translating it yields CASSARGAGGFAREGYF.

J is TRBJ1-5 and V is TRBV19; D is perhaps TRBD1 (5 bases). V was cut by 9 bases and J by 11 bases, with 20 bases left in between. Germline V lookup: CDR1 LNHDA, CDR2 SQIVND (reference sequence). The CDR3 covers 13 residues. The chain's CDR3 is CASGTATQGAQHF. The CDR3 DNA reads TGTGCCAGCGGGACTGCTACTCAAGGGGCCCAGCATTTT. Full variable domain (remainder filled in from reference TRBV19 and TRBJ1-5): DGGITQSPKYLFRKEGQNVTLSCEQNLNHDAMYWYRQDPGQGLRLIYYSQIVNDFQKGDIAEGYSVSREKKESFPLTVTSAQKNPTAFYLCASGTATQGAQHFGDGTRLSIL.

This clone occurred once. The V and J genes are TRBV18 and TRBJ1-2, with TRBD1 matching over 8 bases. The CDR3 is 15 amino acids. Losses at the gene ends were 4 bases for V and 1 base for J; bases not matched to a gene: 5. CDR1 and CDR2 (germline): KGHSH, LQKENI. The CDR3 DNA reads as TGTGCCAGCTCACTCAACGGACAGGGTAACTATGGCTACACCTTC. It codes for CASSLNGQGNYGYTF.

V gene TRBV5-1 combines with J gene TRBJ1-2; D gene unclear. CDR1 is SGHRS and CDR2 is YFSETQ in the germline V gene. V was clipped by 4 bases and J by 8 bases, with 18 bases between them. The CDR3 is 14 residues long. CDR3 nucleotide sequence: TGCGCCAGCAGCCCAGACACTCCGGTAGGAGGCTACACCTTC. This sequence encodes CASSPDTPVGGYTF.

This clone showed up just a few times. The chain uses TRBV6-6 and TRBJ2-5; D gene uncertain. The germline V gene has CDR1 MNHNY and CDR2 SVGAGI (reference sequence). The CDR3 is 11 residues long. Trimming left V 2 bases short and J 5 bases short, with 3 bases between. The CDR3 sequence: CASSYGETQYF. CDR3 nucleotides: TGTGCCAGCAGTTACGGCGAGACCCAGTACTTC.

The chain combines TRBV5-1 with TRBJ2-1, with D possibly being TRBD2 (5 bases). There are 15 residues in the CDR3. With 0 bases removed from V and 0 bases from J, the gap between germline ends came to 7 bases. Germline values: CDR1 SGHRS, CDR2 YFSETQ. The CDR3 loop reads CASSLGGDSYNEQFF. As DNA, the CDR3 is TGCGCCAGCAGCTTGGGGGGAGACTCCTACAATGAGCAGTTCTTC. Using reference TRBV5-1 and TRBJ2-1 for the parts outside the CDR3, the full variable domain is KAGVTQTPRYLIKTRGQQVTLSCSPISGHRSVSWYQQTPGQGLQFLFEYFSETQRNKGNFPGRFSGRQFSNSRSEMNVSTLELGDSALYLCASSLGGDSYNEQFFGPGTRLTVL.

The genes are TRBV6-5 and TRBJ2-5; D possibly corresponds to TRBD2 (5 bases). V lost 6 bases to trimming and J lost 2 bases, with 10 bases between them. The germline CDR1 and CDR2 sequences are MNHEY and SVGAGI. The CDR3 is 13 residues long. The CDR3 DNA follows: TGTGCCAGCAGAAGGACTGAACAAGAGACCCAGTACTTC. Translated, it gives CASRRTEQETQYF.

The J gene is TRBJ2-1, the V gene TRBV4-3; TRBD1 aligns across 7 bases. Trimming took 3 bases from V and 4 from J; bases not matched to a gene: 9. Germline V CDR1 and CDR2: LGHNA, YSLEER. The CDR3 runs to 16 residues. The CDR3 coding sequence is TGCGCCAGCAGCCAGATAACAGGGGCCCTTTACAATGAGCAGTTCTTC. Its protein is CASSQITGALYNEQFF.

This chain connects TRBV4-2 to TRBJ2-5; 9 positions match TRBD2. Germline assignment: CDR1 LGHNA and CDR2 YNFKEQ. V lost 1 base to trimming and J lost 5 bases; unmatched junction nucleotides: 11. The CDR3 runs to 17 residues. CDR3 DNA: TGTGCCAGCAGCCAAGGAGGCGGGGGGGCCGTACGCGAGACCCAGTACTTC. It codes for CASSQGGGGAVRETQYF.

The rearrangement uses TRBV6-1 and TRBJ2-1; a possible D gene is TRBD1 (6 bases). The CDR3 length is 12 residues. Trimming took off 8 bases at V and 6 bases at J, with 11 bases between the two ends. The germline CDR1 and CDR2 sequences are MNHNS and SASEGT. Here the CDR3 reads CASDKGGNEQFF. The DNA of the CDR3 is TGTGCCAGCGACAAAGGGGGCAATGAGCAGTTCTTC.

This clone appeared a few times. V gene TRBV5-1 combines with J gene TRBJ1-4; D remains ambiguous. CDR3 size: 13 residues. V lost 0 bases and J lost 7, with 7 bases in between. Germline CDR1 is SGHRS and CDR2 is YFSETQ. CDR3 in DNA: TGCGCCAGCAGCTTGGCCTTTCGTGAAAAACTGTTTTTT. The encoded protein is CASSLAFREKLFF.